This TCR beta chain was sequenced for a study of breast tumors, draining lymph nodes, adjacent tissues. Axillary draining lymph nodes of breast cancer patients supplied the node samples. Study-wide results and limits: Tumor T cell lymph node origin was a supported hypothesis, not proven.

The CDR3 totals 15 residues. Trimming cost V 9 bases and J 4 bases; bases outside gene matches: 12. Germline V gene data show CDR1 as SGHTA and CDR2 as FQGNSA. This clonotype showed up many times. Its antigen is unidentified. One entry per CDR3 protein, called by TCRdb with MiXCR from the multiplex PCR reads. The sample lists 150,000 to 200,000 distinct CDR3 sequences; 30% to 35% were seen once. The sequencing sample was made of axillary lymph node tissue. The rearrangement uses TRBV7-2 and TRBJ2-7, with 10 bases fitting TRBD1. The TCR was taken from a female donor with breast cancer. Some clones in this sample may be carry-over from other donors' samples. The chain's CDR3 is CARTSWRQGAYEQYF. The CDR3 nucleotides read TGTGCCAGAACTTCCTGGAGACAGGGGGCATACGAGCAGTACTTC. Filled out from reference TRBV7-2 and TRBJ2-7, the complete variable domain reads GAGVSQSPSNKVTEKGKDVELRCDPISGHTALYWYRQSLGQGLEFLIYFQGNSAPDKSGLPSDRFSAERTGGSVSTLTIQRTQQEDSAVYLCARTSWRQGAYEQYFGPGTRLTVT.